The 7 T cell receptor beta chains below come from one sample, sequenced in a study of B cell selection in AIRE deficiency. CD4+CD127+ cells were sorted as the conventional CD4 T cells. The data were produced by immunoSEQ multiplex PCR, yet TCRdb's version contains in-frame clones alone and is incomplete. Of about 25,000 clones listed, approximately 96% are singletons. The material sequenced was conventional CD4+ T cells sorted from PBMCs. The receptors derive from a human donor with AIRE deficiency.

The chain joins TRBV19 to TRBJ2-1; 10 bases map to TRBD2. The junction had 12 bases not matched to a gene; V was cut back by 6 bases and J by 10 bases. The germline gives CDR1 LNHDA, CDR2 SQIVND (reference sequence). CDR3 length: 15 residues. The CDR3 nucleotides read TGTGCCAGTAGCTTCCTAGCGGGGGTGGTACAGGAGCAGTTCTTC. Protein: CASSFLAGVVQEQFF.

The DNA for the CDR3 is TGTGCCAGCAGCTTGGCCGTCACCGGGGAGCTGTTTTTT. It codes for CASSLAVTGELFF. This sequence joins TRBV5-6 and TRBJ2-2; D is unclear. Germline V CDR1 and CDR2: SGHDT, YYEEEE. The CDR3 has 13 amino acids. V lost 0 bases and J 4 bases, leaving 4 bases between the germline ends.

The chain has TRBV11-3 and TRBJ2-1; the match to TRBD2 covers 10 bases. The CDR3 sequence is 15 residues long. The V segment lost 6 bases and the J segment 6 bases; nucleotides outside the gene matches: 8. CDR1 SGHNT and CDR2 YENEEA come from the germline V gene. The CDR3 here is CASSRYLAGVNEQFF. CDR3 nucleotides: TGTGCCAGCAGTCGGTATCTAGCGGGGGTCAATGAGCAGTTCTTC.

The V call is TRBV4-2, the J call TRBJ2-3; 8 nucleotides line up with TRBD2. The V segment lost 1 base and the J segment 4 bases; nucleotides outside the gene matches: 10. Germline CDR1 reads LGHNA; CDR2 reads YNFKEQ. This CDR3 region has 17 residues. The CDR3 loop reads CASSQGPTSDPPDTQYF. CDR3 DNA sequence: TGTGCCAGCAGCCAAGGTCCGACTAGCGATCCGCCAGATACGCAGTATTTT.

The rearrangement uses TRBV15 and TRBJ1-4; a possible D gene is TRBD1 (5 bases). The length of the CDR3 is 14 residues. V lost 3 bases and J lost 6, with 11 bases in between. The germline gives CDR1 LNHNV, CDR2 YYDKDF (reference sequence). CDR3 protein: CATSRGLSDEKLFF. The DNA for the CDR3 is TGTGCCACCAGCAGGGGGCTCTCGGATGAAAAACTGTTTTTT.

The chain has TRBV27 and TRBJ2-3; 9 positions agree with TRBD2. The CDR3 is made up of 15 amino acids. The V gene's germline CDR1 is MNHEY and CDR2 SMNVEV (reference sequence). Germline trimming cut 4 bases from V and 5 bases from J; bases unmatched to any gene: 7. CDR3 in DNA: TGTGCCAGCAGTTCCGCGGGAGGGAAGGGAGATACGCAGTATTTT. Its translation: CASSSAGGKGDTQYF.

The chain is built from TRBV6-6 and TRBJ1-1; D is ambiguous. The germline gives CDR1 MNHNY, CDR2 SVGAGI (reference sequence). The CDR3 has 13 amino acids. V lost 3 bases and J 9 bases, leaving 14 bases between the germline ends. The CDR3 is CASSYDGTGKAFF. The CDR3 coding sequence is TGTGCCAGCAGTTATGATGGAACGGGGAAAGCTTTCTTT.